This passage covers 9 T cell receptor beta chains from one sample sequenced in a study of T-cell memory formation after mild COVID-19. A single record per CDR3 protein comes from TCRdb applying MiXCR to the 5' RACE reads. The repertoire includes about 430,000 distinct CDR3 sequences, less than 25% of them detected once, and roughly 8.9% sits in the top ten. Sequenced sample: PBMCs or a T cell subset sorted from them (not recorded which). Source of these receptors: an adult woman who had mild COVID-19 (a few samples of this study predate the infection). Cell type and time point are not known.

The chain carries TRBV7-3 and TRBJ2-5; the match to TRBD1 covers 9 bases. The germline CDR1 and CDR2 sequences are SGHTA and FQGTGA. J was trimmed by 4 bases and V by 3 bases; bases with no gene match: 6. This CDR3 comprises 15 residues. The CDR3 spells CASSLTGTGLETQYF. The CDR3 DNA reads as TGTGCCAGCAGCTTGACGGGGACAGGGTTAGAGACCCAGTACTTC.

The chain uses TRBV29-1 and TRBJ1-3, with a possible D match to TRBD1 (6 bases). Germline V gene data show CDR1 as SQVTM and CDR2 as ANQGSEA. This CDR3 spans 13 amino acids. The V end was cut by 4 bases, the J end by 2 bases, with 9 bases between. CDR3 protein: CSVVQGAGNTIYF. CDR3 nucleotide sequence: TGCAGCGTTGTACAGGGAGCTGGAAACACCATATATTTT.

This clonotype was counted between two and nine times. V usage is TRBV12-3 or TRBV12-4 and J usage is TRBJ1-6, with a tentative D call TRBD1 (5 bases). Trimming removed 3 bases from V and 5 bases from J, with 8 bases in between. The CDR3 spans 14 residues. CDR3 region: CASSLGRDNSPLHF. CDR3 DNA sequence: TGTGCCAGCAGTTTGGGCAGGGATAATTCACCCCTCCACTTT.

V and J are TRBV5-1 and TRBJ1-2, with TRBD1 identical over 8 bases. Germline values: CDR1 SGHRS, CDR2 YFSETQ. The V segment lost 4 bases and the J segment 7 bases; nucleotides outside the gene matches: 9. This CDR3 is built from 14 residues. The CDR3 nucleotides read TGCGCCAGCAGCCAAAGACAGGGGAGCGCTGGCTACACCTTC. This gives the protein CASSQRQGSAGYTF.

This clonotype was counted only a few times. The chain combines TRBV7-9 with TRBJ2-3; no definite D call. V lost 4 bases and J 2 bases, leaving 10 bases between the germline ends. This CDR3 spans 14 amino acids. Germline V CDR1 and CDR2: SEHNR, FQNEAQ (reference sequence). CDR3: CASSSSRLTDTQYF. CDR3 nucleotide sequence: TGTGCCAGCAGCTCATCCAGGCTCACAGATACGCAGTATTTT.

This clonotype was observed at least ten times. The CDR3, as DNA: TGTGCCAGCAGCTTAATGACAGGGGGCGAGCAGTACTTC. Its translation: CASSLMTGGEQYF. The chain joins TRBV7-9 to TRBJ2-7; 9 positions match TRBD1. Trimming cost V 2 bases and J 6 bases; bases outside gene matches: 2. The CDR3 extends over 13 amino acids. Germline-derived CDR1 and CDR2 are SEHNR and FQNEAQ (reference sequence). Full variable domain (outside the CDR3, taken from reference TRBV7-9 and TRBJ2-7): DTGVSQNPRHKITKRGQNVTFRCDPISEHNRLYWYRQTLGQGPEFLTYFQNEAQLEKSRLLSDRFSAERPKGSFSTLEIQRTEQGDSAMYLCASSLMTGGEQYFGPGTRLTVT.

This clonotype showed up just a few times. The chain employs TRBV29-1 and TRBJ2-3, with D possibly matching TRBD2 (6 bases). Trimming left V 3 bases short and J 4 bases short, with 11 bases between. Germline CDR1 is SQVTM and CDR2 is ANQGSEA. The CDR3 spans 13 residues. CDR3 in amino acids: CSVERGVADTQYF. The CDR3 DNA follows: TGCAGCGTTGAGCGGGGTGTCGCAGATACGCAGTATTTT.

This rearrangement joins TRBV3-1 to TRBJ2-7; D may be TRBD2 (5 bases). V was shortened by 3 bases and J by 2 bases, with 11 bases between the two germline ends. This CDR3 has 14 amino acids. Germline lookup yields CDR1 LGHDT and CDR2 YNNKEL (reference sequence). The CDR3 loop reads CASSQASSTYEQYF. DNA of the CDR3: TGTGCCAGCAGCCAGGCTAGCTCAACCTACGAGCAGTACTTC.

This clonotype was seen a few times. V is TRBV27 and J is TRBJ2-3; D call uncertain. The CDR3 length is 14 residues. Germline V lookup: CDR1 MNHEY, CDR2 SMNVEV (reference sequence). Trimming pared 5 bases from V and 2 bases from J, leaving 11 bases between. As DNA, the CDR3 is TGTGCCAGCAGTCCAGTAACAAACACAGATACGCAGTATTTT. Protein sequence: CASSPVTNTDTQYF.